This is a list of T cell receptor beta chains from one sample in a study of cytomegalovirus exposure and HLA in healthy donors. Sequencing was performed with immunoSEQ multiplex PCR; in TCRdb, only in-frame clones are kept and a portion is missing. Of about 150,000 clones detected, 55% to 70% appear once; the ten largest clones hold about 7.1%. Sequencing was performed on PBMCs. The receptor set was obtained from a woman between 55 and 75 years old in good health and CMV-seropositive. Both conserved end residues are part of each CDR3. D genes are given only for firm matches. Only some rows state a clone size, as once, few, many or a class for expanded clones.

size	D	V	J	DNA	CDR3
-	TRBD1	TRBV13	TRBJ1-1	TGTGCCAGCAGACGACTGACAGGGGGCCGCACTGAAGCTTTCTTT	CASRRLTGGRTEAFF
-	-	TRBV4-3	TRBJ2-1	TGCGCCAGCAGCCCGGTCGTATCCGGGAATGAGCAGTTCTTC	CASSPVVSGNEQFF
-	-	TRBV19	TRBJ1-5	TGTGCCAGTAGTATAGGTCGTCTGTATCAGCCCCAGCATTTT	CASSIGRLYQPQHF
-	-	TRBV6-5	TRBJ2-4	TGTGCCAGCAGTTACGACAGCCGTGACATTCAGTACTTC	CASSYDSRDIQYF
-	-	TRBV7-2	TRBJ2-7	TGTGCCAGCAGCTTAACGGGCTACGAGCAGTACTTC	CASSLTGYEQYF
-	TRBD2	TRBV6-1	TRBJ2-1	TGTGCCAGCAGTGAGCCGGGACTAGTCATGGGTGAGCAGTTCTTC	CASSEPGLVMGEQFF
-	TRBD1	TRBV6-4	TRBJ1-1	TGTGCCAGCAGTGCCTCAGGGGGGAACACTGAAGCTTTCTTT	CASSASGGNTEAFF
-	TRBD2	TRBV5-1	TRBJ2-5	TGCGCCAGCAGTCTTACTAGCGGGAGAGGCCAAGAGACCCAGTACTTC	CASSLTSGRGQETQYF
-	TRBD2	TRBV10-3	TRBJ2-4	TGTGCCATCAGTGAGTCGGCTAGCGGAATAGCCAAAAACATTCAGTACTTC	CAISESASGIAKNIQYF
-	-	TRBV19	TRBJ2-7	TGTGCCAGTAGTACCCCAGGGAAGGGGTCCTACGAGCAGTACTTC	CASSTPGKGSYEQYF
-	-	TRBV5-1	TRBJ1-1	TGCGCCAGCAGCTTGGGGGGCCCACAGGGATTGAACACTGAAGCTTTCTTT	CASSLGGPQGLNTEAFF
-	TRBD1	TRBV7-2	TRBJ1-3	TGTGCCAGCAGCGGCTACAGGGGGTTAGGGAACACCATATATTTT	CASSGYRGLGNTIYF
few	TRBD1	TRBV29-1	TRBJ1-6	TGCAGCGTCCGGGACAGGGACCGTTTTGGGTCACCCCTCCACTTT	CSVRDRDRFGSPLHF
-	-	TRBV29-1	TRBJ1-1	TGCAGCGTTGAAGAGGGGCAGAGGCCTGAAGCTTTCTTT	CSVEEGQRPEAFF